The 12 T cell receptor beta chains reported below all come from one sample, sequenced in a study of shared clonotypes between healthy human individuals. This table comes from immunoSEQ multiplex PCR, and its TCRdb copy is limited to in-frame clones, with some not included. The sample lists 2 million to 2.5 million clones, 85% to 95% seen once, with 0.35% to 0.5% in the top ten. Specimen: naive CD4+ T cells from PBMCs. The subset is: CD45RA+ positively selected. Receptors were obtained from a man aged 18 to 35 in good health. Some clones in this sample may be carry-over from other donors' samples.

This sequence joins TRBV10-2 and TRBJ2-5; possibly TRBD1 or TRBD2 for D (6 bases each). Trimming removed 6 bases from V and 4 bases from J, with 18 bases in between. Germline CDR1 and CDR2: WSHSY and SAAADI. This CDR3 is 15 amino acids long. The CDR3: CASRGWGAGGETQYF. Written as DNA, the CDR3 is TGCGCCAGCAGAGGATGGGGGGCAGGTGGAGAGACCCAGTACTTC.

The CDR3: CAWSVGQGLITYNEQFF. The CDR3 bases are TGTGCCTGGAGTGTCGGACAGGGGCTAATCACCTACAATGAGCAGTTCTTC. The gene calls are TRBV30 and TRBJ2-1; TRBD1 matches at 9 bases. The CDR3 covers 17 residues. Germline values: CDR1 GTSNPN, CDR2 SVGIG (reference sequence). Unmatched junction bases numbered 8, after V lost 0 bases and J lost 2 bases.

The chain links TRBV4-2 to TRBJ1-4; D gene uncertain. The CDR3 runs 15 residues. CDR1 and CDR2 (germline): LGHNA, YNFKEQ. V dropped 0 bases and J dropped 3 bases, with 8 bases sitting between them. CDR3 sequence reads: CASSQDRLSNEKLFF. The CDR3 DNA follows: TGTGCCAGCAGCCAAGATAGGCTTTCTAATGAAAAACTGTTTTTT.

V is TRBV30 and J is TRBJ1-2; TRBD1 is a possible D gene (6 bases). Germline lookup yields CDR1 GTSNPN and CDR2 SVGIG (reference sequence). The V end was cut by 3 bases, the J end by 4 bases, with 12 bases between. The CDR3 covers 13 residues. CDR3 DNA sequence: TGTGCCTGGAGGCCAGGGGCGAGCTATGGCTACACCTTC. It codes for CAWRPGASYGYTF.

The chain is built from TRBV11-2 and TRBJ2-1; 9 nucleotides align to TRBD1. This CDR3 has 12 amino acids. The trim removed 5 bases at V and 15 bases at J, leaving 8 bases unmatched. CDR1 is SGHAT and CDR2 is FQNNGV in the germline V gene. CDR3 in DNA: TGTGCCAGCAGCGGACAGGGGACCAGACTGTTCTTC. Protein sequence: CASSGQGTRLFF.

This clone was observed a single time. Other DNA sequences in this specimen translate into the identical CDR3. The genes are TRBV5-1 and TRBJ2-1; D is perhaps TRBD2 (5 bases). V was pared by 0 bases and J by 6 bases, with 10 bases between. CDR1 and CDR2 from the germline V gene are SGHRS and YFSETQ. The length of the CDR3 is 14 residues. The CDR3 coding sequence is TGCGCCAGCAGCTTGGGTCTAGCCGGCAATGAGCAGTTCTTC. The encoded protein is CASSLGLAGNEQFF.

The V call is TRBV11-3, the J call TRBJ2-7, with D perhaps TRBD2 (6 bases). The V gene lost 5 bases and the J gene lost 7 bases, with 15 bases spanning the gap. The germline V gene encodes CDR1 SGHNT and CDR2 YENEEA. The CDR3 spans 13 residues. Here the CDR3 DNA reads TGTGCCAGCAGCCCTAGCGTCTCAGGAGAGCAGTACTTC. Residues: CASSPSVSGEQYF.

To note about this clone: Other DNA sequences in this specimen translate into the identical CDR3. The chain has TRBV28 and TRBJ2-3; D is unclear. Trimming stripped 2 bases from V and 1 base from J, with 1 base between. Germline V lookup: CDR1 MDHEN, CDR2 SYDVKM. This CDR3 spans 12 amino acids. The CDR3 loop reads CASSLGTDTQYF. For the CDR3, the DNA is TGTGCCAGCAGTTTAGGCACAGATACGCAGTATTTT.

The rearrangement joins TRBV7-8 to TRBJ2-5, with D perhaps matching TRBD2 (6 bases). The germline gives CDR1 SGHVS, CDR2 FQNEAQ. The V and J ends lost 5 bases and 4 bases respectively, with 14 bases between them. The CDR3 sequence is 14 residues long. The CDR3 DNA reads TGTGCCAGCAGCCAAGGGACTTCGGGAGAGACCCAGTACTTC. Translating gives CASSQGTSGETQYF.

Comments on this clone: Different DNA sequences within this sample yield the same CDR3. The rearrangement links TRBV4-2 to TRBJ2-2, with TRBD2 identical over 9 bases. The CDR3 is 16 residues long. V dropped 1 base and J dropped 5; count of bases not matched to a gene: 5. The V gene's germline CDR1 is LGHNA and CDR2 YNFKEQ. CDR3: CASSQGGRAGTGELFF. CDR3 DNA: TGTGCCAGCAGCCAAGGCGGGAGGGCCGGGACCGGGGAGCTGTTTTTT.

The rearrangement links TRBV5-1 to TRBJ1-4, with D possibly being TRBD1 (5 bases). Trimming took off 0 bases at V and 4 bases at J, with 13 bases between the two ends. Germline V CDR1 and CDR2: SGHRS, YFSETQ. This CDR3 comprises 16 residues. The CDR3 bases are TGCGCCAGCAGCTTGGCCGGTACAGGCCTTAATGAAAAACTGTTTTTT. Its protein product is CASSLAGTGLNEKLFF.

The chain couples TRBV2 to TRBJ2-1, with 8 bases fitting TRBD1. The V and J ends lost 7 bases and 4 bases, in that order; junction bases with no gene match: 9. Germline assignment: CDR1 SNHLY and CDR2 FYNNEI. The CDR3 sequence is 15 residues long. The CDR3 protein is CASKKDRVGYNEQFF. CDR3 bases: TGTGCCAGCAAAAAGGACAGGGTCGGTTACAATGAGCAGTTCTTC.